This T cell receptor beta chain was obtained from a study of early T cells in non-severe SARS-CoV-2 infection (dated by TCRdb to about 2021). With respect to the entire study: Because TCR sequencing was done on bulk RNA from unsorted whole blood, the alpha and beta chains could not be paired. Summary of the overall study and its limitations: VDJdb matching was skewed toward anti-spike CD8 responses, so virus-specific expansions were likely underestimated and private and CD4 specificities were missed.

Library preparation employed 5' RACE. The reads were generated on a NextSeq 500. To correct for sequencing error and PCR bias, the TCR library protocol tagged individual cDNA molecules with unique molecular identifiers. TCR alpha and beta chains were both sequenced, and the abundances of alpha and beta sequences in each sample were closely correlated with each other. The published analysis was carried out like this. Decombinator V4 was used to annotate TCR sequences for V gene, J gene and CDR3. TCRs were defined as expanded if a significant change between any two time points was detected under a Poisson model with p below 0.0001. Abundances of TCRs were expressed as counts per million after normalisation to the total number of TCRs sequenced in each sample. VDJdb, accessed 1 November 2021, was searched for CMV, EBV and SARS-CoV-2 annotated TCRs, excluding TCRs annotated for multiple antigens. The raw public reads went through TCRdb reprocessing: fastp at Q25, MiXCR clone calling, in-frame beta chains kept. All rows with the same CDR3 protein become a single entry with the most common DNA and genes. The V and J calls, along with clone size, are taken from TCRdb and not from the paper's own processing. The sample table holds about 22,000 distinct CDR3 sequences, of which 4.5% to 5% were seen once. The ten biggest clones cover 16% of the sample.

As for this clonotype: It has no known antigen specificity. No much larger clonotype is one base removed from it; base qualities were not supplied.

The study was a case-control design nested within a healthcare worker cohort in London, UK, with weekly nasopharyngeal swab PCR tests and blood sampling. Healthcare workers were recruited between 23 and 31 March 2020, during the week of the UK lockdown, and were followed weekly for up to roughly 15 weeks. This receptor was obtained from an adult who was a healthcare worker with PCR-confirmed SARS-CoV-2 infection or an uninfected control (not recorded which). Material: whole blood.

CDR3 reads: CASSLEAGWGEKLFF. The DNA sequence is as follows: TGTGCCAGCAGCTTAGAAGCAGGCTGGGGTGAAAAACTGTTTTTT. The rearranged chain carries TRBV7-6 and TRBJ1-4, with the D gene call left open. CDR1 and CDR2, per the germline V gene, are SGHVS and FNYEAQ. From cysteine to phenylalanine, the CDR3 is 15 amino acids long. The DNA shown is the 45-base CDR3, in frame from base 1. The germline ends are 13 bases apart after V is trimmed by 1 base and J by 7 bases.